The rows below give T cell receptor beta chains drawn from one sample of a study of T cells in Graves' hyperthyroidism and ophthalmopathy. TCRdb fed the multiplex PCR reads into MiXCR, producing one record per CDR3 protein. This sample has hundreds of thousands of distinct CDR3 sequences; 13% to 15% occur once, and the top ten carry around 13%. Sample: blood. All receptors come from a woman between 45 and 65 years old with Graves' ophthalmopathy. Each CDR3 is given without its conserved first and last residue. The order of the fields is J gene, V gene, CDR3 protein.

>TRBJ2-2|TRBV20-1
SASPGLAGVNTGELF
>TRBJ2-7|TRBV24-1
ATSPGDYEQY
>TRBJ2-3|TRBV5-8
ASSRGLVHGTDTQY
>TRBJ1-5|TRBV2
ASSGRGGQPQH
>TRBJ2-3|TRBV7-9
ASTLYTSGSFVTDTQY
>TRBJ1-4|TRBV28
ASSVGTTRLF
>TRBJ2-5|TRBV7-8
ASSLHRDQRETQY
>TRBJ1-5|TRBV12-3/TRBV12-4
ASSPPPTGGNQPQH
>TRBJ2-7|TRBV24-1
ATSDFNSYEQY
>TRBJ2-3|TRBV7-9
ASSRFGTQY
>TRBJ1-2|TRBV30
AWTQTGSAGYT
>TRBJ2-3|TRBV7-9
ASSLATGGTLTDTQY
>TRBJ1-6|TRBV12-3/TRBV12-4
ASSLGASPLH
>TRBJ1-1|TRBV20-1
SANRGPGTEAF
>TRBJ2-7|TRBV11-2
ASGLDRTAYEQY
>TRBJ2-3|TRBV5-4
ASSPKPGLFGTDTQY
>TRBJ2-1|TRBV12-3/TRBV12-4
ASSYNTYNEQF
>TRBJ2-1|TRBV7-6
ASSLARAGGLSYNEQF
>TRBJ1-1|TRBV7-2
ASSLDRVRENTEAF
>TRBJ2-5|TRBV12-3/TRBV12-4
ANSYFEGTQY
>TRBJ2-5|TRBV5-1
ASRETGVMETQY
>TRBJ2-3|TRBV7-2
ASSLDRGPRDTQY
>TRBJ2-7|TRBV12-3/TRBV12-4
ASTQRLAGVVSYEQY
>TRBJ2-1|TRBV28
ASNADRTSGRSPF
>TRBJ2-1|TRBV6-2/TRBV6-3
ASSRTSGSSLSYNEQF
>TRBJ1-1|TRBV6-1
ASSKSTEVNTEAF
>TRBJ1-5|TRBV12-3/TRBV12-4
ASNFGRQPQH
>TRBJ2-5|TRBV5-1
ASSLVQQETQY
>TRBJ2-1|TRBV2
ASSRTSGAGGVNEQF
>TRBJ2-1|TRBV5-4
ASSSHTNYNEQF
>TRBJ1-2|TRBV6-1
ASSEGVGRIRYGYT
>TRBJ1-1|TRBV20-1
SARERQGTEAF
>TRBJ2-3|TRBV6-2/TRBV6-3
ASSYLFLAGHRGDTQY
>TRBJ1-1|TRBV20-1
SASDLLNTEAF
>TRBJ1-1|TRBV11-2
ASSLGTGKWGAF
>TRBJ2-3|TRBV7-9
ASGFELATDTQY
>TRBJ1-2|TRBV10-3
AIGQLSNYGYT
>TRBJ2-3|TRBV5-1
ASSALQGTDTQY
>TRBJ2-7|TRBV20-1
SARDPAQPISYEQY
>TRBJ2-1|TRBV12-3/TRBV12-4
ASSSQGARSYNEQF
>TRBJ2-7|TRBV27
ASSYGPFYEQY
>TRBJ2-1|TRBV6-4
ASSDPFRNEQF
>TRBJ2-7|TRBV29-1
SVVPGLAGSYEQY
>TRBJ1-1|TRBV5-1
ASSLTAAVNTEAF
>TRBJ2-1|TRBV7-3
ASSPTSGNSYNEQF
>TRBJ2-5|TRBV11-2
ASGRRQETQY
>TRBJ2-2|TRBV12-3/TRBV12-4
ASSPGQANTGELF
>TRBJ2-1|TRBV20-1
SARRLVHNEQF
>TRBJ1-1|TRBV29-1
SVDRAQNTEAF
>TRBJ1-2|TRBV20-1
SARDVAGVACGYT
>TRBJ2-3|TRBV28
ASTDGGGLPAPPSTDTQY
>TRBJ2-4|TRBV6-2/TRBV6-3
ASSYSFNQYGSGVAKNIQY
>TRBJ2-1|TRBV9
ASSVVSPPALGEQF
>TRBJ2-7|TRBV27
ASSFGQAGPYEQY